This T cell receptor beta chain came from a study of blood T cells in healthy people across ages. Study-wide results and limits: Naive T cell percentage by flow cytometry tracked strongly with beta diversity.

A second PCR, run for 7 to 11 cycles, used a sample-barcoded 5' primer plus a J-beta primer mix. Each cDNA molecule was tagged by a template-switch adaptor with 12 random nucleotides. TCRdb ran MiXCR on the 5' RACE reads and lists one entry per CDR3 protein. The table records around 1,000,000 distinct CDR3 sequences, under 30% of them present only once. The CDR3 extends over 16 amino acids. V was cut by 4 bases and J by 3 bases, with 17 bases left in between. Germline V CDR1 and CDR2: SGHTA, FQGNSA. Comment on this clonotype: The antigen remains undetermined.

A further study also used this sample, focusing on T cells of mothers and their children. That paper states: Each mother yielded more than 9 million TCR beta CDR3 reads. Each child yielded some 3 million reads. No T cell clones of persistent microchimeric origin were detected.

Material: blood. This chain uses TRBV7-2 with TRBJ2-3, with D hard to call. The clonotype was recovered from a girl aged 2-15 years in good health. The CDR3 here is CASSYTETSVTDTQYF. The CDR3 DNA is TGTGCCAGCAGCTACACGGAAACGTCGGTGACAGATACGCAGTATTTT. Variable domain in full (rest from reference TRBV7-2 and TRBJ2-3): GAGVSQSPSNKVTEKGKDVELRCDPISGHTALYWYRQSLGQGLEFLIYFQGNSAPDKSGLPSDRFSAERTGGSVSTLTIQRTQQEDSAVYLCASSYTETSVTDTQYFGPGTRLTVL.